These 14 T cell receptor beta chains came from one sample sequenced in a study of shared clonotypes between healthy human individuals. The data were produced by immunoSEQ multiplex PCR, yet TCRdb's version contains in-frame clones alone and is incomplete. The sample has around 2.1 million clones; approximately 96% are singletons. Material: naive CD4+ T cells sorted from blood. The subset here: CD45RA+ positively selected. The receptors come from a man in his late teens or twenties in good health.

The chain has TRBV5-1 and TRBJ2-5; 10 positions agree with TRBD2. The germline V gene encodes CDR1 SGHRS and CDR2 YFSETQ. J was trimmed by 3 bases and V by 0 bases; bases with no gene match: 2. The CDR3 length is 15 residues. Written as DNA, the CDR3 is TGCGCCAGCAGCTTGGGTGGGACTAGCGAAGAGACCCAGTACTTC. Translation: CASSLGGTSEETQYF.

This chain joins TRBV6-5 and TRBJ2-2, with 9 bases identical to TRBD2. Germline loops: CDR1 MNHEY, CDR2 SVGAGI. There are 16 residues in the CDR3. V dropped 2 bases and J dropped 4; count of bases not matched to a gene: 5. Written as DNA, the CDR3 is TGTGCCAGCAGTTACGCTAGCGGGACAACCACCGGGGAGCTGTTTTTT. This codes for CASSYASGTTTGELFF.

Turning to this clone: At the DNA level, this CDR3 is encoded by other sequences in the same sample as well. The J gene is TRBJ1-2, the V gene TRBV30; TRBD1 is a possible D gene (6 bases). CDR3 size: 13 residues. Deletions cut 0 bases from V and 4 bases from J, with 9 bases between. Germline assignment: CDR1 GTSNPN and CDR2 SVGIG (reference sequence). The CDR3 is CAWSVRGSYGYTF. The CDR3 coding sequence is TGTGCCTGGAGTGTAAGGGGGAGCTATGGCTACACCTTC.

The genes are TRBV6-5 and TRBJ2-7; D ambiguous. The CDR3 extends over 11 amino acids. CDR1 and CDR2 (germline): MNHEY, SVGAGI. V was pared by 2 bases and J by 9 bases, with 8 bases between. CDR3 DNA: TGTGCCAGCAGTTACCAGGATAGGCAGTACTTC. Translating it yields CASSYQDRQYF.

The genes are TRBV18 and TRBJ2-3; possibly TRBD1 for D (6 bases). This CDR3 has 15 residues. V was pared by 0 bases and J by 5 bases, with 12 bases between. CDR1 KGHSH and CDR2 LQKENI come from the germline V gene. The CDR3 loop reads CASSPPDRYRDTQYF. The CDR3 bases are TGTGCCAGCTCACCACCGGACAGATACCGAGATACGCAGTATTTT.

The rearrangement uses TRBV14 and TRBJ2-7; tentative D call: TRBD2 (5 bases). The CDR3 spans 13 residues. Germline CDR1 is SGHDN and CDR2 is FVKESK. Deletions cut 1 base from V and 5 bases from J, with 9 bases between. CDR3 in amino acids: CASSQAGIHEQYF. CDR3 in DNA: TGTGCCAGCAGCCAAGCCGGGATCCACGAGCAGTACTTC.

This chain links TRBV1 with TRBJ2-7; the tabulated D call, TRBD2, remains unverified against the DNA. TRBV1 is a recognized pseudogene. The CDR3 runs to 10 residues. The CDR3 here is CTSSQDLAGF. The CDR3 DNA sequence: TGCACCAGCAGCCAAGATTTAGCGGGTTTC.

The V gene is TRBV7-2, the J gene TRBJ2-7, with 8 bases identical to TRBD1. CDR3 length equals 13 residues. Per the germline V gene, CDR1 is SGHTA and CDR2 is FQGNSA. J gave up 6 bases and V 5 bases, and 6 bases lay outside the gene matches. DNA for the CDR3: TGTGCCAGCAGCCTCTTGACAGGGGTCGAGCAGTACTTC. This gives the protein CASSLLTGVEQYF.

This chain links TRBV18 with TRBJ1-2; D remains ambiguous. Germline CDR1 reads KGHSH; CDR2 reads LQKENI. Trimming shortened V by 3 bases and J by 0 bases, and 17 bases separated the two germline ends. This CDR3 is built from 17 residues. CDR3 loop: CASSPDRLRVANYGYTF. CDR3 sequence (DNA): TGTGCCAGCTCACCGGACCGCCTCCGGGTCGCTAACTATGGCTACACCTTC.

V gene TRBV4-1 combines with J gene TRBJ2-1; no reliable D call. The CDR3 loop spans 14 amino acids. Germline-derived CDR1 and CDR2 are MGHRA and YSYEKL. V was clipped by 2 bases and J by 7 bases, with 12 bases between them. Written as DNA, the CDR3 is TGCGCCAGCAGCCAACCCTCTCGGGTGAATGAGCAGTTCTTC. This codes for CASSQPSRVNEQFF.

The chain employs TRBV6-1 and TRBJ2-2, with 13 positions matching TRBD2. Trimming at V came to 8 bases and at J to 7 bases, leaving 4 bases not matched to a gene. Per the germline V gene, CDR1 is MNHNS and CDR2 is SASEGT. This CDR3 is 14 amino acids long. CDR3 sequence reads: CASGTSGNHGELFF. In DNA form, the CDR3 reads TGTGCCAGCGGGACTAGCGGGAATCACGGGGAGCTGTTTTTT.

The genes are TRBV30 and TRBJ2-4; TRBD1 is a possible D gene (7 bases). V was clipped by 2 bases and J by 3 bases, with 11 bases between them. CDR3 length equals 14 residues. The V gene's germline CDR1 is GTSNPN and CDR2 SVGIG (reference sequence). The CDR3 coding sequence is TGTGCCTGGAGTCGGGGGACAGACAAAAACATTCAGTACTTC. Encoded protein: CAWSRGTDKNIQYF.

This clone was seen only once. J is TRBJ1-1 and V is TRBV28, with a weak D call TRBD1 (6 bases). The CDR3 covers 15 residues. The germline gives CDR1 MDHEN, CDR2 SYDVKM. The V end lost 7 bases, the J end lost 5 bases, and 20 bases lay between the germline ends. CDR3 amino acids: CASKGLSGGRTEAFF. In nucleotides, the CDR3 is TGTGCCAGCAAAGGTCTTAGTGGGGGGCGGACTGAAGCTTTCTTT.

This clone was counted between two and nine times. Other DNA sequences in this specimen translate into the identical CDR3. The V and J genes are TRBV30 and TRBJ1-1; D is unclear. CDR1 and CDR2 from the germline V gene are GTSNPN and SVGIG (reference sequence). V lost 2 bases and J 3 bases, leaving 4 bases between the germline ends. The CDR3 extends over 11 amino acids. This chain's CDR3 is CAWSRDTEAFF. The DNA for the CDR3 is TGTGCCTGGAGTCGGGACACTGAAGCTTTCTTT. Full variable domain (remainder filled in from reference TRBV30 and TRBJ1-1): SQTIHQWPATLVQPVGSPLSLECTVEGTSNPNLYWYRQAAGRGLQLLFYSVGIGQISSEVPQNLSASRPQDRQFILSSKKLLLSDSGFYLCAWSRDTEAFFGQGTRLTVV.